The clone carrying this TCR beta chain was recorded only once. Method: immunoSEQ multiplex PCR; TCRdb's copy keeps in-frame clones and lacks some. Among 180,000 or so clones listed, roughly 76% were seen once. The entry originates in a study of blood T cell repertoires in COVID-19. Across the whole study: The study drew acute and convalescent COVID-19 samples from the United States, Italy and Spain. PBMCs, B-cell-depleted T cells, or T cells were the source of the cDNA or gDNA that made up the material.

Per germline, CDR1 SNHLY and CDR2 FYNNEI. CDR3 length: 14 residues. The V and J ends lost 8 bases and 2 bases, in that order; junction bases with no gene match: 5. Input material: peripheral blood. The source is a woman in her 40s with COVID-19, enrolled during active disease. This sequence joins TRBV2 and TRBJ2-2; TRBD1 matches 7 bases. CDR3 protein: CASGGQRNTGELFF. As DNA, the CDR3 is TGTGCCAGCGGGGGACAGAGAAACACCGGGGAGCTGTTTTTT. Full variable domain (missing parts from reference TRBV2 and TRBJ2-2): EPEVTQTPSHQVTQMGQEVILRCVPISNHLYFYWYRQILGQKVEFLVSFYNNEISEKSEIFDDQFSVERPDGSNFTLKIRSTKLEDSAMYFCASGGQRNTGELFFGEGSRLTVL.